This TCR beta chain was obtained from a study of T cells in Graves' hyperthyroidism and ophthalmopathy. Study findings and constraints: Within blood appeared most thyroid clonotypes that had expanded above 0.001. Stable hyperthyroidism was separated from ophthalmopathy by a model based on 13 V-J features.

Per the germline V gene, CDR1 is SGDLS and CDR2 is YYNGEE. The germline V and J ends were trimmed by 3 bases and 3 bases, with 11 bases remaining between them. The CDR3 consists of 14 residues. With regard to this clonotype: As yet, its antigen is unknown.

TCR beta CDR3 regions were amplified from RNA transcripts. First-round RT-PCR of the TCR CDR3 relied on the HTBI primer set. In TCRdb, the multiplex PCR reads were re-called with MiXCR into one record per CDR3 protein. The sample shows nearly 750,000 distinct CDR3 sequences, 30% to 40% of them seen only once. Patients were aged 18 to 65, had disease duration under 2 months, and had newly diagnosed hyperthyroidism. Sequenced material: blood. The TCR was taken from a woman in her thirties or forties with Graves' hyperthyroidism. The chain is built from TRBV9 and TRBJ2-3; D is possibly TRBD2 (5 bases). CDR3 sequence (DNA): TGTGCCAGCAGCGGTAGGAGCGGTACAGATACGCAGTATTTT. Its translation is CASSGRSGTDTQYF.